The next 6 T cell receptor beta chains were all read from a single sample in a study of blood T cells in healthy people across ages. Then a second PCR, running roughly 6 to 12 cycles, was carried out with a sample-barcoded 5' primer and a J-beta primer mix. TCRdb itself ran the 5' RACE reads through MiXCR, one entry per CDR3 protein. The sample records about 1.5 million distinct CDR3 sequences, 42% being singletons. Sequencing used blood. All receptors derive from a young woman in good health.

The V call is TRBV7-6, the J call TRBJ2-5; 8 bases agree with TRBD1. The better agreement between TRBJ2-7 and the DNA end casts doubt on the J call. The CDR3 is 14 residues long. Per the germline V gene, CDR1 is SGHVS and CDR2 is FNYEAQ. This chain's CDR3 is CASSFDGTGNEQYF. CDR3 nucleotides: TGTGCCAGCAGCTTCGACGGGACAGGTAACGAGCAGTACTTC.

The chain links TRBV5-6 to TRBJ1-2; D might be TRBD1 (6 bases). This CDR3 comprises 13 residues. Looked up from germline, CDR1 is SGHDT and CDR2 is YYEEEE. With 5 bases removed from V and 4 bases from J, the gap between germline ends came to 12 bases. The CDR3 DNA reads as TGTGCCAGCAGGTCTGGACAGATCTATGGCTACACCTTC. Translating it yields CASRSGQIYGYTF.

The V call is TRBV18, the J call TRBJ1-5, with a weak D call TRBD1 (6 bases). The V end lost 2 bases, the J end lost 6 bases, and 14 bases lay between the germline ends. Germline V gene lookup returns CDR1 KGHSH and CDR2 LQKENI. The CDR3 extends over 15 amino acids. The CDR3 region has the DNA TGTGCCAGCTCACCAGCACAGGGTGGGGTTCAGCCCCAGCATTTT. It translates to CASSPAQGGVQPQHF.

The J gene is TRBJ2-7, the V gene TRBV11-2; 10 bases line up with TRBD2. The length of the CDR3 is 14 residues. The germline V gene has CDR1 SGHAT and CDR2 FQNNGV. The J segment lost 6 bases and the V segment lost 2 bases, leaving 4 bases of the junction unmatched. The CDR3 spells CASSLSLAGVEQYF. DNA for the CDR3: TGTGCCAGCAGCTTAAGTCTAGCGGGAGTCGAGCAGTACTTC.

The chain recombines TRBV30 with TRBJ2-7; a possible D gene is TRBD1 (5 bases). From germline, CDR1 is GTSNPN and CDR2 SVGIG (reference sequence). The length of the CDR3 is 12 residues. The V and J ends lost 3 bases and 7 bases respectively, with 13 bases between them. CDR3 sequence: CAWRQVRHEQYF. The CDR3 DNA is TGTGCCTGGAGACAGGTTCGGCATGAGCAGTACTTC.

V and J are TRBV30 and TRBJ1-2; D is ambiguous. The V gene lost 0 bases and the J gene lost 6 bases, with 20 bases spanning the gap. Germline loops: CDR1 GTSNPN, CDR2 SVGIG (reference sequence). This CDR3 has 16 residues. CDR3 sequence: CAWSVLMIGDRNGYTF. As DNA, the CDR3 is TGTGCCTGGAGTGTACTGATGATCGGGGATCGGAATGGCTACACCTTC.